The rows below give T cell receptor beta chains drawn from one sample of a study of blood T cell repertoires in COVID-19. Only in-frame clones appear in the TCRdb table, and some are missing; sequencing was by immunoSEQ multiplex PCR. The sample lists over 60,000 clones, 89% occurring once. Sequencing was performed on peripheral blood. All receptors derive from a man older than 75 with acute or convalescent COVID-19. Both conserved end residues are trimmed from each CDR3. Fields, in order: J gene, V gene, clone size, CDR3 protein. Clone size is not always given. Where it is, it says once, few, many or a class for expanded clones.

J gene: TRBJ1-2; V gene: TRBV13; clone size: once; CDR3 protein: ASSTRTGYNYGYT
J gene: TRBJ2-7; V gene: TRBV6-5; clone size: -; CDR3 protein: ASSLTGLLNEQY
J gene: TRBJ2-3; V gene: TRBV27; clone size: -; CDR3 protein: ASSSGLHPAADTQY
J gene: TRBJ1-5; V gene: TRBV15; clone size: -; CDR3 protein: ATARGYSNQPQH
J gene: TRBJ2-3; V gene: TRBV9; clone size: -; CDR3 protein: ASSSGLAGITDTQY
J gene: TRBJ2-7; V gene: TRBV3-1/TRBV3-2; clone size: -; CDR3 protein: ASSPGHAGEQY
J gene: TRBJ1-2; V gene: TRBV13; clone size: -; CDR3 protein: ASSLDVRDGYT
J gene: TRBJ2-2; V gene: TRBV7-2; clone size: -; CDR3 protein: ASKTGNTGELF
J gene: TRBJ2-7; V gene: TRBV5-4; clone size: -; CDR3 protein: ASSSQGSEQY
J gene: TRBJ2-3; V gene: TRBV5-4; clone size: -; CDR3 protein: ASSLFTTALEY
J gene: TRBJ2-3; V gene: TRBV2; clone size: -; CDR3 protein: ASRATTDTQY